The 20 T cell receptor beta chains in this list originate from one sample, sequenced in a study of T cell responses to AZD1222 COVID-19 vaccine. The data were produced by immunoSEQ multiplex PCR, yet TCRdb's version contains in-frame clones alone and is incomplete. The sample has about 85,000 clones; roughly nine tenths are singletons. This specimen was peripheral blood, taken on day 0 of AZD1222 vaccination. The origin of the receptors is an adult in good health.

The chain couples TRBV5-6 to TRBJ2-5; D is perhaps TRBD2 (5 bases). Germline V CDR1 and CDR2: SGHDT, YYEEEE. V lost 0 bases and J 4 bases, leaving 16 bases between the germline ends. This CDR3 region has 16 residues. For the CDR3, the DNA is TGTGCCAGCAGCTTGGAGCGGCAAGCAACGGGAGAGACCCAGTACTTC. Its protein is CASSLERQATGETQYF.

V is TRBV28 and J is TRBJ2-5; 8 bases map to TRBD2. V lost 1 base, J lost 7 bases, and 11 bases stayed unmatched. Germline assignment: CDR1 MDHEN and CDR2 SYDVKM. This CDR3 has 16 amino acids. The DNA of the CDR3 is TGTGCCAGCAGTTTATCGCGGGGGGCCCATTCACGGACCCAGTACTTC. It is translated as CASSLSRGAHSRTQYF.

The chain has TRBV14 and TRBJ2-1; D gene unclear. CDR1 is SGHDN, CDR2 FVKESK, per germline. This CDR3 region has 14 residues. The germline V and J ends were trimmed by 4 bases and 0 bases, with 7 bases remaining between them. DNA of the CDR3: TGTGCCAGCAGCCCCCCGAACTCCTACAATGAGCAGTTCTTC. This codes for CASSPPNSYNEQFF.

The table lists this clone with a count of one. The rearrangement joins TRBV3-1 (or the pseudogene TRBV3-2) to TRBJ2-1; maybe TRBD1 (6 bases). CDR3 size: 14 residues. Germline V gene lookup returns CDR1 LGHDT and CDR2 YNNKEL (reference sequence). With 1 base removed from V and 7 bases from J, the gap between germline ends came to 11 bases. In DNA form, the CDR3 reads TGTGCCAGCAGCCAAGGCATACAGGGTAATGAGCAGTTCTTC. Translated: CASSQGIQGNEQFF.

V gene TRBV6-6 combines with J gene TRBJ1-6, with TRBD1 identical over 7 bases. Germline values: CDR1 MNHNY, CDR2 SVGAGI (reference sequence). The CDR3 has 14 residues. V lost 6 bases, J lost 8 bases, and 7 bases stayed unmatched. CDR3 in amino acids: CASRYRGADSPLHF. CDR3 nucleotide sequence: TGTGCCAGCAGGTACAGGGGAGCGGATTCACCCCTCCACTTT.

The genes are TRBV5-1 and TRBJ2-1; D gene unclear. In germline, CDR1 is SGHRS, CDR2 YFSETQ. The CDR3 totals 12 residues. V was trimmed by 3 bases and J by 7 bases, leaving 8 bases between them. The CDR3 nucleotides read TGCGCCAGCAGCTCAGATTTAAATGAGCAGTTCTTC. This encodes CASSSDLNEQFF.

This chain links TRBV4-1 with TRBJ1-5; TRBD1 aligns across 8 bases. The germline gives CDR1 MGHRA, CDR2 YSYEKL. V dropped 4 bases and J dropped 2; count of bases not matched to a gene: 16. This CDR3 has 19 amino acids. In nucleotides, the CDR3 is TGCGCCAGCAGCCGAACAGGACAGGGCGCGGGATCGGGCAATCAGCCCCAGCATTTT. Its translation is CASSRTGQGAGSGNQPQHF.

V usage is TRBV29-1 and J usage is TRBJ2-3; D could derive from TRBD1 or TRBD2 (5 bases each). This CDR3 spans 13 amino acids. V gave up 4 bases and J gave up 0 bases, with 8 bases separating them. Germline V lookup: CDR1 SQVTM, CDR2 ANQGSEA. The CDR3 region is CSVGGVSTDTQYF. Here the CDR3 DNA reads TGCAGCGTTGGAGGGGTTAGCACAGATACGCAGTATTTT.

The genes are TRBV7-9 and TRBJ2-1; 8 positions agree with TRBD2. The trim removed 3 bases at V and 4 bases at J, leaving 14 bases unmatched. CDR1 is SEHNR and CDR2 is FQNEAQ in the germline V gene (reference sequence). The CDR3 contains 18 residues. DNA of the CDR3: TGTGCCAGCAGCTTCTTTTGGGGTACTAGCGGTCTATACAATGAGCAGTTCTTC. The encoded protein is CASSFFWGTSGLYNEQFF.

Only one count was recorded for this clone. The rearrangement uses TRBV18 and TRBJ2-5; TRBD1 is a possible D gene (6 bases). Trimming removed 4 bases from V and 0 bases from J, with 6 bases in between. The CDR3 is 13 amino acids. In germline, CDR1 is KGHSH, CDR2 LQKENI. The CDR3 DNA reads TGTGCCAGCTCACGGGACAACCAAGAGACCCAGTACTTC. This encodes CASSRDNQETQYF.

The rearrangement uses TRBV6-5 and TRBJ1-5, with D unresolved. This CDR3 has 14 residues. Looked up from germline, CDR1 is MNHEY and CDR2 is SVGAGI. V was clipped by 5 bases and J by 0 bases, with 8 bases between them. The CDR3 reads CASSIVSSNQPQHF. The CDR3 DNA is TGTGCCAGCAGTATCGTGAGTAGCAATCAGCCCCAGCATTTT.

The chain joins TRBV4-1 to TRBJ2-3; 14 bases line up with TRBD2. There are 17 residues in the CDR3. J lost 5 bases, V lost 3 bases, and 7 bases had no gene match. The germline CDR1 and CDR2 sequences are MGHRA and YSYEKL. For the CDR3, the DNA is TGCGCCAGCAGCCAGGGGACGACTAGCGGGAGGGTAGATACGCAGTATTTT. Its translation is CASSQGTTSGRVDTQYF.

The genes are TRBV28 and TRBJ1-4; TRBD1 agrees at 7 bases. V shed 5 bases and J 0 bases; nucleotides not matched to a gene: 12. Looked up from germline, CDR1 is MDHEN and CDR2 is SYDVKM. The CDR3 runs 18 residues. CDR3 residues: CASSPTGTAGTTNEKLFF. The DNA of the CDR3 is TGTGCCAGCAGTCCTACCGGGACAGCAGGGACAACTAATGAAAAACTGTTTTTT.

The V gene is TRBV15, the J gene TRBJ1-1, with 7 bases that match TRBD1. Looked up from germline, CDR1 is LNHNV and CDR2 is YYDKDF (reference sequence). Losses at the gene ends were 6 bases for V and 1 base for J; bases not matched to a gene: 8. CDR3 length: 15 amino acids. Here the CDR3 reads CATSLSRDRNTEAFF. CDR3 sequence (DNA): TGTGCCACCAGTTTGTCCCGGGACAGGAACACTGAAGCTTTCTTT.

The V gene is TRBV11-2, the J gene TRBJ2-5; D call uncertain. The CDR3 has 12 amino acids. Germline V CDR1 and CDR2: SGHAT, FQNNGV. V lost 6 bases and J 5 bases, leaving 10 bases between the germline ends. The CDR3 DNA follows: TGTGCCAGCAGTATAATGGAGGAGACCCAGTACTTC. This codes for CASSIMEETQYF.

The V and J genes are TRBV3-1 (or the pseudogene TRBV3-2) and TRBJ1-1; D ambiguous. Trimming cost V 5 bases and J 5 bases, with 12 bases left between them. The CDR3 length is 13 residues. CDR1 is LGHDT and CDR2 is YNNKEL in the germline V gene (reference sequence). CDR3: CASSVGLGTEAFF. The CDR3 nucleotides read TGTGCCAGCAGCGTGGGGTTAGGAACTGAAGCTTTCTTT.

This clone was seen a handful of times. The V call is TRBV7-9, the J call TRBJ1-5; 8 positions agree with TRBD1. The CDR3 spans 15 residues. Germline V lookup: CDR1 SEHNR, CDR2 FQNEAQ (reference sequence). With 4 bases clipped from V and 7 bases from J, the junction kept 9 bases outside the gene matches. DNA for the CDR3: TGTGCCAGCAGCTCGGACAGGGTAGGTTGGCAGCCCCAGCATTTT. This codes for CASSSDRVGWQPQHF.

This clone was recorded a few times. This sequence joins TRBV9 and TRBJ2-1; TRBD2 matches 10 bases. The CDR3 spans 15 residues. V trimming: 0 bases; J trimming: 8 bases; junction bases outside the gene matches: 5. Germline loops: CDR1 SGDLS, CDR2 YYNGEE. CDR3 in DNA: TGTGCCAGCAGCGTAGGTTCTAGCGGGAGATATGAGCAGTTCTTC. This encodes CASSVGSSGRYEQFF. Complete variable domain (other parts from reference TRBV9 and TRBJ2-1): DSGVTQTPKHLITATGQRVTLRCSPRSGDLSVYWYQQSLDQGLQFLIQYYNGEERAKGNILERFSAQQFPDLHSELNLSSLELGDSALYFCASSVGSSGRYEQFFGPGTRLTVL.

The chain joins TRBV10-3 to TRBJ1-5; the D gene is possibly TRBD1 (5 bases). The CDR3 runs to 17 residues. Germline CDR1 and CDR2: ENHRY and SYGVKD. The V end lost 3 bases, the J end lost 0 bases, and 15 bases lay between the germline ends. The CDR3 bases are TGTGCCATCAGTGATTACAAAGGGACGGTTAGCAATCAGCCCCAGCATTTT. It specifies CAISDYKGTVSNQPQHF.

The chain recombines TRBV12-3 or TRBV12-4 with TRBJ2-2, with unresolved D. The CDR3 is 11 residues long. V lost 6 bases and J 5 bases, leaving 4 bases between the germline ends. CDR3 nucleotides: TGTGCCAGCAGGGGGACCGGGGAGCTGTTTTTT. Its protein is CASRGTGELFF.